These 5 T cell receptor beta chains share one sample of origin, sequenced in a study of immune evolution from preneoplasia to lung adenocarcinoma. Libraries were prepared by immunoSEQ multiplex PCR; TCRdb keeps only in-frame clonotypes and omits some of them. The sample yields 4,500 to 5,500 clones, around 76% seen once. Sequences were obtained from FFPE minimally invasive lung adenocarcinoma tissue. All receptors derive from a person between 65 and 80 years old with lung adenocarcinoma.

The chain links TRBV11-2 to TRBJ2-3; 11 bases align to TRBD2. The CDR3 totals 18 residues. Germline values: CDR1 SGHAT, CDR2 FQNNGV. V lost 5 bases and J lost 2; bases outside the gene matches: 12. CDR3 sequence: CASSPPPGLADNTDTQYF. CDR3 sequence (DNA): TGTGCCAGCAGCCCGCCCCCGGGACTAGCGGACAACACAGATACGCAGTATTTT.

V usage is TRBV27 and J usage is TRBJ2-5; weak D call: TRBD1 (7 bases). The germline gives CDR1 MNHEY, CDR2 SMNVEV (reference sequence). Trimming cost V 1 base and J 2 bases, with 11 bases left between them. The CDR3 consists of 15 residues. The CDR3 spells CASSLLAGGQETQYF. CDR3 bases: TGTGCCAGCAGTTTATTAGCAGGGGGGCAAGAGACCCAGTACTTC.

This clone was counted only a few times. V gene TRBV6-5 combines with J gene TRBJ1-1, with TRBD1 as a possible D gene (5 bases). V was cut by 6 bases and J by 2 bases, with 13 bases left in between. This CDR3 contains 14 residues. Germline loops: CDR1 MNHEY, CDR2 SVGAGI. CDR3 loop: CASRKGTVNTEAFF. CDR3 in DNA: TGTGCCAGCAGAAAAGGGACGGTAAACACTGAAGCTTTCTTT.

The V and J genes are TRBV30 and TRBJ2-1; maybe TRBD2 (6 bases). CDR3 length: 12 residues. Germline V lookup: CDR1 GTSNPN, CDR2 SVGIG (reference sequence). Trimming cost V 3 bases and J 8 bases, with 11 bases left between them. In DNA form, the CDR3 reads TGTGCCTGGAGGGGGGGAGGCGATGAGCAGTTCTTC. Translating it yields CAWRGGGDEQFF.

The chain is built from TRBV6-1 and TRBJ1-1, with a tentative D call TRBD1 (6 bases). The CDR3 runs 16 residues. CDR1 and CDR2 from the germline V gene are MNHNS and SASEGT. The V gene lost 3 bases and the J gene lost 7 bases, with 21 bases spanning the gap. The CDR3 is CASSEGGGRPQGEAFF. Here the CDR3 DNA reads TGTGCCAGCAGTGAGGGGGGCGGCAGGCCACAGGGTGAAGCTTTCTTT.